Following are 5 T cell receptor beta chains from one sample sequenced in a study of Ad26.COV2.S vaccination and SARS-CoV-2 variants. Measured with immunoSEQ multiplex PCR; TCRdb has only the in-frame clones, and not every one. The data contain about 350,000 clones, approximately 90% of them singletons. Treatment in this sample: around 19 received Ad26.COV2.S at low or high dose, single or two shots; roughly 5 received placebo; per-sample allocation not given. Sampling was done on day 63 after the first vaccine or placebo injection. The sequencing used peripheral blood, collected in a trial of Ad26.COV2.S vaccine versus placebo. The receptors stem from a person aged 18-65 years who received the Ad26.COV2.S COVID-19 vaccine or a placebo.

The CDR3 is CASSYTQGSTEAFF. CDR3 sequence (DNA): TGTGCCAGCAGTTATACACAGGGTTCCACTGAAGCTTTCTTT. V usage is TRBV27 and J usage is TRBJ1-1; the D gene is possibly TRBD1 (6 bases). Trimming cost V 4 bases and J 4 bases, with 13 bases left between them. CDR1 and CDR2 (germline): MNHEY, SMNVEV (reference sequence). The CDR3 is 14 residues long.

The genes are TRBV6-2 or TRBV6-3 and TRBJ1-2; 7 bases map to TRBD1. The V and J ends lost 5 bases and 4 bases, in that order; junction bases with no gene match: 13. The germline CDR1 and CDR2 sequences are MNHEY and SVGEGT. This CDR3 comprises 16 residues. CDR3 protein: CASSADRDSLLYGYTF. DNA for the CDR3: TGTGCCAGCAGTGCAGACCGGGACAGCCTTCTCTATGGCTACACCTTC.

This chain links TRBV29-1 with TRBJ1-2; tentatively, D is TRBD1 (5 bases). Germline CDR1 SQVTM, CDR2 ANQGSEA. The CDR3 runs 13 residues. Trimming cost V 4 bases and J 3 bases, with 12 bases left between them. CDR3 in amino acids: CSVAPREHYGYTF. In DNA, the CDR3 is TGCAGCGTTGCGCCCAGGGAGCACTATGGCTACACCTTC.

This chain joins TRBV4-1 and TRBJ2-7, with D uncertain. This CDR3 has 14 amino acids. Trimming pared 4 bases from V and 5 bases from J, leaving 15 bases between. Germline CDR1 MGHRA, CDR2 YSYEKL. The CDR3 DNA reads as TGCGCCAGCAGCCTTTATTCACCACGGGACGAGCAGTACTTC. Its protein product is CASSLYSPRDEQYF.

The chain has TRBV9 and TRBJ2-3; TRBD2 agrees at 8 bases. The germline gives CDR1 SGDLS, CDR2 YYNGEE. With V trimmed by 0 bases and J by 4 bases, 7 bases remained unmatched. The CDR3 contains 16 residues. The CDR3 loop reads CASSVATSGGPDTQYF. Written as DNA, the CDR3 is TGTGCCAGCAGCGTAGCTACGTCGGGAGGGCCAGATACGCAGTATTTT.